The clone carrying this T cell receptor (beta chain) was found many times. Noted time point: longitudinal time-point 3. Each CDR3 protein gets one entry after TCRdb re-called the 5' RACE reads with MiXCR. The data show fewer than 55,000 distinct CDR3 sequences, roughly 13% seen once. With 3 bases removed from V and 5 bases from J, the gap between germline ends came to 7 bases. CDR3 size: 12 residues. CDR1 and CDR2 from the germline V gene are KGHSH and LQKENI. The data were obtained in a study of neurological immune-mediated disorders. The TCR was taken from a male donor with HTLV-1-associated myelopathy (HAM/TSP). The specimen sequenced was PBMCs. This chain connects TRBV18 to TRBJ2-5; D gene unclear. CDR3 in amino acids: CASSPPSETQYF. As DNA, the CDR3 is TGTGCCAGCTCACCCCCCTCGGAGACCCAGTACTTC.